This TCR beta chain was recovered during a study of cytomegalovirus exposure and HLA in healthy donors. Findings and limits, study-wide: Some TCR beta chains (roughly 160 of them) were listed as cytomegalovirus-associated. In the 120 validation repertoires, approximately 94% of cluster scores exceeded 0, per a later analysis.

In regard to this clone: Its specificity is not known.

Germline V CDR1 and CDR2: DFQATT, SNEGSKA (reference sequence). V gave up 4 bases and J gave up 4 bases, with 7 bases separating them. This CDR3 region has 11 residues. Method: immunoSEQ multiplex PCR; TCRdb's copy keeps in-frame clones and lacks some. The sample holds 150,000 to 200,000 clones, 70% to 85% seen once. The specimen sequenced was PBMCs. J is TRBJ2-5 and V is TRBV20-1; tentatively, D is TRBD1 (6 bases). The sequence was obtained from a woman aged 25 to 39 in good health and CMV-seropositive. The CDR3 reads CSATGVETQYF. CDR3 DNA: TGCAGTGCTACAGGGGTAGAGACCCAGTACTTC.